A single sample is the source of the 27 T cell receptor beta chains below, sequenced in a study of cytomegalovirus exposure and HLA in healthy donors. The protocol was immunoSEQ multiplex PCR, while the TCRdb copy is restricted to in-frame clones and leaves out a portion. The sample gives tens of thousands of clones, 84% of which show up once; about an eighth is in the top ten. The sequenced sample consisted of PBMCs. Receptors were obtained from a woman younger than 35 in good health and CMV-seropositive.

V usage is TRBV7-2 and J usage is TRBJ2-6; D not resolved. CDR1 SGHTA and CDR2 FQGNSA come from the germline V gene. The V and J ends lost 7 bases and 0 bases respectively, with 19 bases between them. This CDR3 region has 18 residues. As DNA, the CDR3 is TGTGCCAGCACCCCTGACGGGTACCCTGGCTCTGGGGCCAACGTCCTGACTTTC. Its translation is CASTPDGYPGSGANVLTF.

The sample holds a few counts of this clone. The J gene is TRBJ2-7, the V gene TRBV2, with TRBD1 identical over 8 bases. Unmatched junction bases numbered 3, after V lost 6 bases and J lost 5 bases. Germline V gene lookup returns CDR1 SNHLY and CDR2 FYNNEI. The CDR3 has 12 amino acids. The CDR3: CASRDRANEQYF. CDR3 nucleotides: TGTGCCAGCAGGGACAGGGCTAACGAGCAGTACTTC.

The chain recombines TRBV6-5 with TRBJ1-2; D perhaps matches TRBD1 (6 bases). Per germline, CDR1 MNHEY and CDR2 SVGAGI. With 3 bases removed from V and 3 bases from J, the gap between germline ends came to 8 bases. There are 13 residues in the CDR3. Here the CDR3 DNA reads TGTGCCAGCAGTTATACAGGGCACTATGGCTACACCTTC. It is translated as CASSYTGHYGYTF.

The chain employs TRBV19 and TRBJ1-5, with D possibly TRBD1 on 5 matching bases. The CDR3 contains 16 residues. With 7 bases removed from V and 1 base from J, the gap between germline ends came to 17 bases. The germline V gene encodes CDR1 LNHDA and CDR2 SQIVND (reference sequence). The CDR3 reads CASNLRGEGSNQPQHF. CDR3 nucleotides: TGTGCCAGTAACTTGCGAGGGGAGGGGAGCAATCAGCCCCAGCATTTT.

V gene TRBV11-3 combines with J gene TRBJ2-3, with TRBD2 matching over 10 bases. V lost 6 bases, J lost 3 bases, and 12 bases stayed unmatched. The CDR3 sequence is 17 residues long. Germline lookup yields CDR1 SGHNT and CDR2 YENEEA. The CDR3 DNA reads TGTGCCAGCAGAAAACGTCGGGCTAGCGGGGGTACAGATACGCAGTATTTT. Amino acids: CASRKRRASGGTDTQYF.

J is TRBJ2-3 and V is TRBV28; a possible D gene is TRBD1 (6 bases). V was cut by 3 bases and J by 3 bases, with 16 bases left in between. This CDR3 contains 16 residues. In germline, CDR1 is MDHEN, CDR2 SYDVKM. In nucleotides, the CDR3 is TGTGCCAGCAGTTTCTGGGGGCGGGTTGGGACAGATACGCAGTATTTT. This gives the protein CASSFWGRVGTDTQYF. The full variable domain, its missing parts supplied by reference TRBV28 and TRBJ2-3, is DVKVTQSSRYLVKRTGEKVFLECVQDMDHENMFWYRQDPGLGLRLIYFSYDVKMKEKGDIPEGYSVSREKKERFSLILESASTNQTSMYLCASSFWGRVGTDTQYFGPGTRLTVL.

The chain couples TRBV9 to TRBJ2-5; TRBD2 agrees at 10 bases. J was trimmed by 2 bases and V by 3 bases; bases with no gene match: 7. This CDR3 comprises 16 residues. Germline CDR1 reads SGDLS; CDR2 reads YYNGEE. The CDR3 DNA reads TGTGCCAGCAGCGGGCCAGCTAGCGGGGGACAAGAGACCCAGTACTTC. Translating gives CASSGPASGGQETQYF.

The chain recombines TRBV28 with TRBJ2-5; D possibly corresponds to TRBD1 (5 bases). The CDR3 consists of 15 residues. V dropped 4 bases and J dropped 1 base, with 13 bases sitting between them. In germline, CDR1 is MDHEN, CDR2 SYDVKM. The CDR3 DNA reads TGTGCCAGCAGTTCGATTACAGGAAGCCAAGAGACCCAGTACTTC. Amino acid sequence: CASSSITGSQETQYF. The full variable domain, in which reference TRBV28 and TRBJ2-5 provide the parts outside the CDR3, is DVKVTQSSRYLVKRTGEKVFLECVQDMDHENMFWYRQDPGLGLRLIYFSYDVKMKEKGDIPEGYSVSREKKERFSLILESASTNQTSMYLCASSSITGSQETQYFGPGTRLLVL.

The chain carries TRBV10-1 and TRBJ1-4, with D uncertain. Trimming cost V 4 bases and J 8 bases, with 11 bases left between them. CDR1 and CDR2 from the germline V gene are WNHNN and SYGVQD (reference sequence). This CDR3 spans 13 amino acids. CDR3 nucleotide sequence: TGCGCCAGCAGTGCCTCGGGAGAAGAAAAACTGTTTTTT. This gives the protein CASSASGEEKLFF.

This chain connects TRBV6-5 to TRBJ2-7; 7 nucleotides align to TRBD1. The CDR3 consists of 16 residues. The J segment lost 3 bases and the V segment lost 0 bases, leaving 8 bases of the junction unmatched. Germline values: CDR1 MNHEY, CDR2 SVGAGI. The CDR3 protein is CASSYSGLTGNYEQYF. CDR3 DNA: TGTGCCAGCAGTTACTCGGGGCTGACAGGGAACTACGAGCAGTACTTC.

This clone was counted only a few times. This CDR3 reads CASSSRQGRTGELFF. In DNA form, the CDR3 reads TGTGCCAGCAGCTCCCGACAGGGACGCACCGGGGAGCTGTTTTTT. The chain joins TRBV7-2 to TRBJ2-2; 7 bases are shared with TRBD1. Trimming cost V 4 bases and J 4 bases; bases outside gene matches: 6. CDR1 and CDR2 from the germline V gene are SGHTA and FQGNSA. CDR3 size: 15 residues.

The V gene is TRBV9, the J gene TRBJ2-7; the D gene is possibly TRBD2 (5 bases). This CDR3 region has 14 residues. V lost 4 bases, J lost 6 bases, and 17 bases lay in between. Germline V gives CDR1 SGDLS, CDR2 YYNGEE. The CDR3 bases are TGTGCCAGCAGCTACCTGACCAGCGGCGGCGAGCAGTACTTC. Translation: CASSYLTSGGEQYF.

This clone was seen more than once but under ten times. The chain carries TRBV18 and TRBJ2-7; 7 bases are a match to TRBD1. CDR1 and CDR2 from the germline V gene are KGHSH and LQKENI. V dropped 0 bases and J dropped 3; count of bases not matched to a gene: 2. CDR3 size: 14 residues. CDR3 DNA sequence: TGTGCCAGCTCACCACCGGCAGGGGGCTACGAGCAGTACTTC. It translates to CASSPPAGGYEQYF.

This chain uses TRBV6-1 with TRBJ1-6, with D maybe TRBD1 (5 bases). Trimming pared 4 bases from V and 4 bases from J, leaving 8 bases between. Germline V lookup: CDR1 MNHNS, CDR2 SASEGT. CDR3 length equals 14 residues. As DNA, the CDR3 is TGTGCCAGCAGTGCAGGGCCTTATAATTCACCCCTCCACTTT. Translation gives CASSAGPYNSPLHF.

The chain combines TRBV5-4 with TRBJ2-3; D uncertain. The CDR3 loop spans 13 amino acids. Trimming cost V 4 bases and J 1 base, with 7 bases left between them. Germline CDR1 is SGHNT and CDR2 is YYREEE (reference sequence). CDR3 bases: TGTGCCAGCAGCCTGGGCGGCACAGATACGCAGTATTTT. Residues: CASSLGGTDTQYF.

The chain recombines TRBV27 with TRBJ1-1; D gene unclear. The ends were cut back, 2 bases at V and 5 bases at J, with 12 bases in the middle. This CDR3 spans 14 amino acids. Germline-derived CDR1 and CDR2 are MNHEY and SMNVEV (reference sequence). This CDR3 reads CASSLGRSGTEAFF. As DNA, the CDR3 is TGTGCCAGCAGTTTAGGGAGGAGCGGGACTGAAGCTTTCTTT.

This clone was picked up many times. The chain joins TRBV6-5 to TRBJ2-7, with D possibly being TRBD1 (6 bases). Trimming stripped 5 bases from V and 2 bases from J, with 16 bases between. CDR1 is MNHEY, CDR2 SVGAGI, per germline. The CDR3 loop spans 15 amino acids. This chain's CDR3 is CASSHSYRETYEQYF. The CDR3 nucleotides are TGTGCCAGCAGTCACAGCTACAGGGAAACCTACGAGCAGTACTTC.

This chain connects TRBV16 to TRBJ1-2; 7 bases are shared with TRBD1. Germline CDR1 KGHSY, CDR2 FQNENV. The CDR3 length is 15 residues. V dropped 5 bases and J dropped 4; count of bases not matched to a gene: 10. The CDR3 loop reads CASSDYNRGFYGYTF. The CDR3 bases are TGTGCCAGCAGCGATTATAACAGGGGTTTCTATGGCTACACCTTC. Filled out from reference TRBV16 and TRBJ1-2, the complete variable domain reads GEEVAQTPKHLVRGEGQKAKLYCAPIKGHSYVFWYQQVLKNEFKFLISFQNENVFDETGMPKERFSAKCLPNSPCSLEIQATKLEDSAVYFCASSDYNRGFYGYTFGSGTRLTVV.

The V call is TRBV4-2, the J call TRBJ2-6; the match to TRBD2 covers 7 bases. Germline loops: CDR1 LGHNA, CDR2 YNFKEQ. Germline trimming cut 0 bases from V and 2 bases from J; bases unmatched to any gene: 1. The CDR3 totals 16 residues. The CDR3 protein is CASSQDGGAGANVLTF. CDR3 nucleotide sequence: TGTGCCAGCAGCCAAGATGGGGGGGCTGGGGCCAACGTCCTGACTTTC.

The chain couples TRBV19 to TRBJ2-7; D might be TRBD1 (6 bases). This CDR3 is built from 14 residues. The V gene lost 4 bases and the J gene lost 2 bases, with 12 bases spanning the gap. Germline lookup yields CDR1 LNHDA and CDR2 SQIVND (reference sequence). In nucleotides, the CDR3 is TGTGCCAGTAGTACCTCCGGGACAACCTACGAGCAGTACTTC. This translates into CASSTSGTTYEQYF.

This chain connects TRBV27 to TRBJ2-1, with 7 bases lining up with TRBD2. Germline values: CDR1 MNHEY, CDR2 SMNVEV (reference sequence). This CDR3 has 12 residues. V was clipped by 6 bases and J by 9 bases; unmatched bases: 5. The DNA for the CDR3 is TGTGCCAGCAGGCTAGCGGTCGGTGAGCAGTTCTTC. Translated, it gives CASRLAVGEQFF.

The chain links TRBV12-2 to TRBJ2-7; the table's D call of TRBD1 was not tested on the DNA. TRBV12-2 is a pseudogene segment. CDR3 length equals 18 residues. The CDR3 region has the DNA TGTGCAAGTCGCGATCACAATACTACCGGGACAGGGGACTACGAGCAGTACTTC. Translating gives CASRDHNTTGTGDYEQYF.

This rearrangement joins TRBV10-3 to TRBJ2-7; TRBD1 is a possible D gene (7 bases). Germline lookup yields CDR1 ENHRY and CDR2 SYGVKD. The CDR3 length is 14 residues. Trimming left V 4 bases short and J 2 bases short, with 12 bases between. CDR3 sequence reads: CAISVAGQTYEQYF. The CDR3 DNA sequence: TGTGCCATCAGTGTGGCGGGACAGACCTACGAGCAGTACTTC.

The rearrangement uses TRBV4-2 and TRBJ2-5, with D perhaps TRBD2 (5 bases). The V end was cut by 0 bases, the J end by 5 bases, with 13 bases between. The CDR3 is 15 residues long. Germline V lookup: CDR1 LGHNA, CDR2 YNFKEQ. CDR3 loop: CASSQEGTSLETQYF. The DNA of the CDR3 is TGTGCCAGCAGCCAAGAAGGAACTAGTTTGGAGACCCAGTACTTC.

V usage is TRBV4-2 and J usage is TRBJ1-4, with D tentatively TRBD1 (6 bases). The CDR3 has 15 amino acids. Germline CDR1 and CDR2: LGHNA and YNFKEQ. V lost 0 bases and J 6 bases, leaving 11 bases between the germline ends. DNA of the CDR3: TGTGCCAGCAGCCAAGACAGGGGAGGGTATGAAAAACTGTTTTTT. Encoded protein: CASSQDRGGYEKLFF.

Notes on this clone: The sample contains more than one DNA sequence encoding this CDR3. The rearrangement joins TRBV6-5 to TRBJ1-6; 8 bases map to TRBD1. The J segment lost 6 bases and the V segment lost 4 bases, leaving 2 bases of the junction unmatched. This CDR3 comprises 14 residues. The V gene's germline CDR1 is MNHEY and CDR2 SVGAGI. The CDR3 loop reads CASSWDRRNSPLHF. For the CDR3, the DNA is TGTGCCAGCAGTTGGGACAGGCGTAATTCACCCCTCCACTTT.

The rearrangement joins TRBV18 to TRBJ1-1; TRBD1 might be the D (5 bases). This CDR3 has 12 residues. The V end was cut by 3 bases, the J end by 8 bases, with 10 bases between. Germline V CDR1 and CDR2: KGHSH, LQKENI. CDR3 nucleotide sequence: TGTGCCAGCTCACCGCTGCAGGGAGAAGCTTTCTTT. Amino acid sequence: CASSPLQGEAFF.